This T cell receptor beta chain was captured by sequencing in a study of T cells in localized non-small cell lung cancer. This clone showed up just once. Its antigen is not identified. Notes on the study in general: Blood T cell density predicted longer survival; adjacent-lung clonality, shorter. Adjacent lung had a median roughly 60 of the 100 largest tumor clones. Heterogeneity remains possible because sequencing was limited to only one tumor region.

Method: immunoSEQ multiplex PCR; TCRdb's copy keeps in-frame clones and lacks some. The sample contains roughly 26,000 clones, around nine tenths of which appear only once. This TCR was recovered from an older female donor with stage II squamous cell lung carcinoma. Sequenced here: peripheral blood, sampled before any cancer treatment.

Here the CDR3 DNA reads TGTGCCAGCAGTTTTTCCAGACTGAACACTGAAGCTTTCTTT. Its translation: CASSFSRLNTEAFF. The chain couples TRBV27 to TRBJ1-1, with D uncertain. Trimming left V 3 bases short and J 0 bases short, with 8 bases between. CDR3 length: 14 residues. Germline CDR1 and CDR2: MNHEY and SMNVEV (reference sequence).